This T cell receptor (beta chain) was sequenced for a study of blood T cell repertoires in COVID-19. Study background: There were acute and convalescent COVID-19 samples, and they came from the United States, Italy and Spain. PBMCs, B-cell-depleted T cells, or T cells provided the cDNA or gDNA that made up the material.

Per the study methods: Amplifying reference gene primers gave estimates of nucleated cell counts. Generated by immunoSEQ multiplex PCR, the TCRdb table keeps only in-frame clones and is missing some. That table is the source of V, J and clone size, and D and trimming were worked out from the DNA. The data contain hundreds of thousands of clones, less than 90% of them seen just once; the ten biggest clones take up about 8%. This clone occurred once. Trimming pared 0 bases from V and 5 bases from J, leaving 11 bases between. The germline gives CDR1 LNHNV, CDR2 YYDKDF (reference sequence). The CDR3 has 16 amino acids.

The sequencing input was peripheral blood. This chain joins TRBV15 and TRBJ1-6, with D possibly matching TRBD1 (5 bases). The sequence was collected from a woman aged 50 to 60 with COVID-19, enrolled during active disease. The CDR3 DNA is TGTGCCACCAGCAGAGAAGGGGCCCTTGATAATTCACCCCTCCACTTT. It translates to CATSREGALDNSPLHF.